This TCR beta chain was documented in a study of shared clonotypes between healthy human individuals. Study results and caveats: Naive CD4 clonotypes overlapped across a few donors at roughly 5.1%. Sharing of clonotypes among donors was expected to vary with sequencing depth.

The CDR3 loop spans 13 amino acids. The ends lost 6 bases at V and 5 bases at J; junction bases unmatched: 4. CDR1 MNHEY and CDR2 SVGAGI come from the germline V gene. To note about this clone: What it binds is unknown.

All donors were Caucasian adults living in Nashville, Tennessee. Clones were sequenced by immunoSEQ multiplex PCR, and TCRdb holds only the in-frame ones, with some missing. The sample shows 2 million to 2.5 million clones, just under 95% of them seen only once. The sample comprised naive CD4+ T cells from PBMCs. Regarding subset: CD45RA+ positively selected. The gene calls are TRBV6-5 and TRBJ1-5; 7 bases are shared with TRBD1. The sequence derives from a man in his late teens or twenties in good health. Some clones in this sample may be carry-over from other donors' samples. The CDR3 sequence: CASRRDRDQPQHF. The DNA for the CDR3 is TGTGCCAGCAGGAGAGACAGGGATCAGCCCCAGCATTTT.